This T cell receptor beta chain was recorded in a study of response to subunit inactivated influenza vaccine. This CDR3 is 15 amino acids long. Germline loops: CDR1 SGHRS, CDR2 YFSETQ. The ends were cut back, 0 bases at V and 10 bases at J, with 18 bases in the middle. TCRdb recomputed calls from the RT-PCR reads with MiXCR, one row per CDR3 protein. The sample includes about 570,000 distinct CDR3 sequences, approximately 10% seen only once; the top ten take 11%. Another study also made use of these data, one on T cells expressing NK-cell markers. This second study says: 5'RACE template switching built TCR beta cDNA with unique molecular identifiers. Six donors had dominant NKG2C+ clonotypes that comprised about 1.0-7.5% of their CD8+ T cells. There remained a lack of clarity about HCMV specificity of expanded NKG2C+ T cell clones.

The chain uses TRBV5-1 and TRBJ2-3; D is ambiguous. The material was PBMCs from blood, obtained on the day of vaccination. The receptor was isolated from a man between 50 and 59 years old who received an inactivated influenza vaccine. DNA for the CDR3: TGCGCCAGCAGCTTGGATTATGGGCCATTGTCTTCGCAGTATTTT. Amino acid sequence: CASSLDYGPLSSQYF.